This TCR beta chain was retrieved from a study of blood T cell repertoires in COVID-19. Across the study: Sources were T cells, B-cell-depleted T cells, or PBMCs; the material itself was cDNA or gDNA.

TCRdb's table, derived via immunoSEQ multiplex PCR, lists solely in-frame clones and lacks some. The sample has about 190,000 clones; about 86% are singletons. This clone was seen only once. Trimming removed 7 bases at V and 0 bases at J, with 13 bases between. The length of the CDR3 is 14 residues. In germline, CDR1 is LNHDA, CDR2 SQIVND (reference sequence). V usage is TRBV19 and J usage is TRBJ2-7; possible D gene TRBD1, 5 bases. The receptor comes from a man in his fifties or sixties with active or convalescent COVID-19. Material: peripheral blood. DNA for the CDR3: TGTGCCAGTACCCCGGACATTGACTCCTACGAGCAGTACTTC. Its translation: CASTPDIDSYEQYF.